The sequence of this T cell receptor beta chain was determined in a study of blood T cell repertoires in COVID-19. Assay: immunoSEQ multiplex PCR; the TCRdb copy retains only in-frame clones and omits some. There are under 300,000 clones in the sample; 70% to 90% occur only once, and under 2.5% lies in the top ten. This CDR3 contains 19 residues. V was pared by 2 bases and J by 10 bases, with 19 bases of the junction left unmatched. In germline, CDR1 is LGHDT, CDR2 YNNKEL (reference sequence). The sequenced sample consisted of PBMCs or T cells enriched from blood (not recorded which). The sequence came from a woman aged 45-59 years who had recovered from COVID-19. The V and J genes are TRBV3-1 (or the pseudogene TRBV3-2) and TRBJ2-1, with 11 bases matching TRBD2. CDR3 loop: CASSQSWGGSASGRFEQFF. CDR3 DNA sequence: TGTGCCAGCAGCCAATCGTGGGGGGGCTCCGCTAGCGGGAGGTTCGAGCAGTTCTTC.